The 32 T cell receptor beta chains given below trace back to one sample, sequenced in a study of blood T cell repertoires in COVID-19. The table came from immunoSEQ multiplex PCR; TCRdb's copy has only in-frame clones and leaves some out. The top ten hold about 8.9% of the sample, which has some 220,000 clones, around 84% seen once. Source material: peripheral blood. The receptor source for this set is a man in his fifties or sixties with active or convalescent COVID-19.

This sequence joins TRBV6-1 and TRBJ2-3, with 9 bases that match TRBD1. The germline V gene encodes CDR1 MNHNS and CDR2 SASEGT. Trimming took 4 bases from V and 3 from J; bases not matched to a gene: 8. The CDR3 has 16 amino acids. The CDR3 DNA is TGTGCCAGCAGTGTAACACCGGGACAGGGAACAGATACGCAGTATTTT. Encoded protein: CASSVTPGQGTDTQYF.

This chain uses TRBV4-3 with TRBJ2-5, with D tentatively TRBD1 (6 bases). Trimming removed 4 bases at V and 5 bases at J, with 17 bases between. The CDR3 spans 15 residues. Germline-derived CDR1 and CDR2 are LGHNA and YSLEER. The CDR3, as DNA: TGCGCCAGCAGCCGAAGCCGCAGGGGCGGGGAGACCCAGTACTTC. Translation gives CASSRSRRGGETQYF.

This chain uses TRBV7-9 with TRBJ2-7; the match to TRBD1 covers 10 bases. The germline gives CDR1 SEHNR, CDR2 FQNEAQ (reference sequence). The CDR3 is made up of 14 amino acids. CDR3 loop: CASSPGQGSSEQYV. The CDR3 DNA is TGTGCCAGCAGCCCGGGACAGGGGTCCTCCGAGCAGTACGTC.

The chain has TRBV4-3 and TRBJ1-2, with 10 bases identical to TRBD1. Germline values: CDR1 LGHNA, CDR2 YSLEER. The CDR3 is made up of 15 amino acids. Trimming took 4 bases from V and 3 from J; bases not matched to a gene: 5. The CDR3 loop reads CASSLLGTGDYGYTF. In DNA, the CDR3 is TGCGCCAGCAGCCTTCTCGGGACAGGGGACTATGGCTACACCTTC.

The V call is TRBV25-1, the J call TRBJ2-1, with D possibly matching TRBD1 (5 bases). Between the trimmed V and J ends, which lost 4 bases and 4 bases, there was a span of 8 bases. This CDR3 contains 13 residues. Germline V CDR1 and CDR2: MGHDK, SYGVNS. This chain's CDR3 is CASSARVYNEQFF. CDR3 sequence (DNA): TGTGCCAGCAGTGCCAGGGTTTACAATGAGCAGTTCTTC. The full variable domain, in which reference TRBV25-1 and TRBJ2-1 provide the parts outside the CDR3, is EADIYQTPRYLVIGTGKKITLECSQTMGHDKMYWYQQDPGMELHLIHYSYGVNSTEKGDLSSESTVSRIRTEHFPLTLESARPSHTSQYLCASSARVYNEQFFGPGTRLTVL.

Concerning this clone itself: The sample has other DNA sequences that encode this CDR3 too. In DNA form, the CDR3 reads TGTGCCAGCTCTCCGCCGGGACTAGCGACTAGCACAGATACGCAGTATTTT. Translated: CASSPPGLATSTDTQYF. The V and J genes are TRBV18 and TRBJ2-3; 10 bases align to TRBD2. This CDR3 comprises 17 residues. Per germline, CDR1 KGHSH and CDR2 LQKENI. The V segment lost 6 bases and the J segment 0 bases; nucleotides outside the gene matches: 9.

J is TRBJ2-3 and V is TRBV6-2 or TRBV6-3, with 10 bases aligning to TRBD2. The CDR3 is 16 residues long. The trim removed 0 bases at V and 4 bases at J, leaving 4 bases unmatched. Germline-derived CDR1 and CDR2 are MNHEY and SVGEGT. The CDR3 loop is CASSYSAGGPPDTQYF. The CDR3 DNA reads as TGTGCCAGCAGTTACTCAGCGGGGGGGCCCCCAGATACGCAGTATTTT.

The chain recombines TRBV18 with TRBJ1-1; possibly TRBD1 for D (6 bases). The CDR3 has 15 amino acids. With 0 bases removed from V and 3 bases from J, the gap between germline ends came to 11 bases. Germline lookup yields CDR1 KGHSH and CDR2 LQKENI. DNA for the CDR3: TGTGCCAGCTCACCACCGGGCAGGGGTGACACTGAAGCTTTCTTT. Protein: CASSPPGRGDTEAFF.

This clone showed up just once. V and J are TRBV6-5 and TRBJ1-5; D ambiguous. The CDR3 consists of 13 residues. Per the germline V gene, CDR1 is MNHEY and CDR2 is SVGAGI. The V and J ends lost 2 bases and 4 bases respectively, with 6 bases between them. This chain's CDR3 is CASSYGENQPQHF. CDR3 nucleotide sequence: TGTGCCAGCAGTTACGGGGAGAATCAGCCCCAGCATTTT.

The rearrangement links TRBV4-1 to TRBJ2-2; 11 nucleotides agree with TRBD2. The ends lost 4 bases at V and 4 bases at J; junction bases unmatched: 2. Germline CDR1 MGHRA, CDR2 YSYEKL. There are 15 residues in the CDR3. CDR3 sequence reads: CASSRGLAATGELFF. The DNA of the CDR3 is TGCGCCAGCAGCCGGGGACTAGCGGCCACCGGGGAGCTGTTTTTT.

The sample holds one count of this clone. The rearrangement links TRBV28 to TRBJ2-1, with 11 bases fitting TRBD2. The V and J ends lost 7 bases and 9 bases, in that order; junction bases with no gene match: 11. CDR3 size: 15 residues. CDR1 and CDR2 from the germline V gene are MDHEN and SYDVKM. The CDR3 loop reads CASTYSGRADGEQFF. CDR3 nucleotide sequence: TGTGCCAGCACCTATAGCGGGAGGGCCGATGGTGAGCAGTTCTTC.

J is TRBJ1-2 and V is TRBV5-1; the D gene is possibly TRBD1 (6 bases). Trimming left V 4 bases short and J 8 bases short, with 21 bases between. Germline assignment: CDR1 SGHRS and CDR2 YFSETQ. The CDR3 covers 15 residues. The CDR3 is CASSARDTHSWGYTF. CDR3 in DNA: TGCGCCAGCAGCGCAAGGGACACCCATTCCTGGGGCTACACCTTC.

This chain uses TRBV28 with TRBJ2-7, with TRBD1 matching over 7 bases. Germline V gives CDR1 MDHEN, CDR2 SYDVKM. The CDR3 extends over 14 amino acids. Trimming took 6 bases from V and 0 from J; bases not matched to a gene: 5. The CDR3 loop is CASSLGQASYEQYF. The CDR3, as DNA: TGTGCCAGCAGCCTAGGACAGGCCTCCTACGAGCAGTACTTC. Filled out from reference TRBV28 and TRBJ2-7, the complete variable domain reads DVKVTQSSRYLVKRTGEKVFLECVQDMDHENMFWYRQDPGLGLRLIYFSYDVKMKEKGDIPEGYSVSREKKERFSLILESASTNQTSMYLCASSLGQASYEQYFGPGTRLTVT.

The chain has TRBV19 and TRBJ2-1, with D possibly being TRBD2 (6 bases). V shed 2 bases and J shed 1 base, with 18 bases lying between them. Looked up from germline, CDR1 is LNHDA and CDR2 is SQIVND (reference sequence). This CDR3 contains 18 residues. For the CDR3, the DNA is TGTGCCAGTAGTATACGAGGAGGGTCGCGGGGATCCTACAATGAGCAGTTCTTC. Translation: CASSIRGGSRGSYNEQFF.

The V call is TRBV6-2 or TRBV6-3, the J call TRBJ2-7; tentative D call: TRBD1 (6 bases). V dropped 0 bases and J dropped 12 bases, with 12 bases sitting between them. CDR3 length equals 12 residues. Germline V gene sequence: CDR1 MNHEY, CDR2 SVGEGT. The CDR3 loop reads CASSYSTGLPYF. For the CDR3, the DNA is TGTGCCAGCAGTTACTCAACAGGGTTGCCGTACTTC.

The chain has TRBV6-5 and TRBJ1-4; 8 bases agree with TRBD1. The CDR3 totals 14 residues. The J segment lost 3 bases and the V segment lost 6 bases, leaving 3 bases of the junction unmatched. The germline V gene has CDR1 MNHEY and CDR2 SVGAGI. DNA of the CDR3: TGTGCCAGCAGCAGGGACAGGTCTAATGAAAAACTGTTTTTT. It codes for CASSRDRSNEKLFF.

Only one count was recorded for this clone. Distinct nucleotide sequences in the sample also encode this CDR3. CDR3 sequence reads: CASSPEATSGTEETQYF. The DNA for the CDR3 is TGTGCCAGCTCACCGGAAGCGACTAGCGGAACCGAAGAGACCCAGTACTTC. V and J are TRBV18 and TRBJ2-5, with 9 bases that match TRBD2. Germline loops: CDR1 KGHSH, CDR2 LQKENI. J lost 3 bases, V lost 3 bases, and 11 bases had no gene match. The CDR3 extends over 17 amino acids.

The gene calls are TRBV9 and TRBJ2-7; possible D gene TRBD2, 5 bases. The CDR3 has 13 residues. Germline V gene sequence: CDR1 SGDLS, CDR2 YYNGEE. V lost 4 bases to trimming and J lost 7 bases, with 15 bases between them. The CDR3 nucleotides read TGTGCCAGCAGCCTGACGGGGTGGAATGAGCAGTACTTC. This gives the protein CASSLTGWNEQYF.

The CDR3 spells CASSMGGGFTEAFF. CDR3 DNA: TGTGCCAGCAGCATGGGAGGGGGATTTACTGAAGCTTTCTTT. The chain uses TRBV7-8 and TRBJ1-1; a possible D gene is TRBD1 (6 bases). V was cut by 5 bases and J by 5 bases, with 15 bases left in between. The germline V gene encodes CDR1 SGHVS and CDR2 FQNEAQ. The CDR3 has 14 amino acids.

The rearrangement uses TRBV2 and TRBJ1-1; D might be TRBD1 (6 bases). V lost 5 bases and J 5 bases, leaving 9 bases between the germline ends. The CDR3 is 12 amino acids. Germline loops: CDR1 SNHLY, CDR2 FYNNEI. The CDR3 coding sequence is TGTGCCAGCAGTTCCCAGGGGACTGAAGCTTTCTTT. It is translated as CASSSQGTEAFF.

The rearrangement joins TRBV7-8 to TRBJ1-5; no definite D call. The CDR3 runs to 15 residues. The V end was cut by 1 base, the J end by 0 bases, with 7 bases between. Per germline, CDR1 SGHVS and CDR2 FQNEAQ. The chain's CDR3 is CASSLGGASNQPQHF. The DNA of the CDR3 is TGTGCCAGCAGCTTAGGCGGAGCTAGCAATCAGCCCCAGCATTTT.

V is TRBV10-1 and J is TRBJ2-7; tentatively, D is TRBD1 (5 bases). Germline assignment: CDR1 WNHNN and CDR2 SYGVQD (reference sequence). V gave up 7 bases and J gave up 7 bases, with 20 bases separating them. The CDR3 runs to 14 residues. This CDR3 is CASTTPRQLGEQYV. Written as DNA, the CDR3 is TGCGCCAGCACCACACCTAGACAGCTTGGAGAGCAGTACGTC.

The chain links TRBV11-2 to TRBJ1-1, with D unclear. V lost 4 bases and J 1 base, leaving 10 bases between the germline ends. Germline assignment: CDR1 SGHAT and CDR2 FQNNGV. CDR3 length equals 14 residues. CDR3 coding DNA: TGTGCCAGCAGCTCCGGGTACGGGAACACTGAAGCTTTCTTT. It encodes CASSSGYGNTEAFF.

The J gene is TRBJ1-5, the V gene TRBV5-5; unclear D gene. This CDR3 spans 15 amino acids. V was cut by 0 bases and J by 4 bases, with 11 bases left in between. Per germline, CDR1 SGHKS and CDR2 YYEKEE (reference sequence). Here the CDR3 reads CASSLVGLVNQPQHF. For the CDR3, the DNA is TGTGCCAGCAGCTTGGTCGGGTTGGTAAATCAGCCCCAGCATTTT.

In this sample, this clone turned up a few times. The chain has TRBV10-1 and TRBJ1-2; the match to TRBD1 covers 8 bases. The length of the CDR3 is 16 residues. Germline CDR1 reads WNHNN; CDR2 reads SYGVQD (reference sequence). With 2 bases clipped from V and 4 bases from J, the junction kept 9 bases outside the gene matches. The CDR3 loop reads CASSEPRQGAGYGYTF. DNA for the CDR3: TGCGCCAGCAGTGAGCCCCGGCAGGGGGCGGGCTATGGCTACACCTTC.

The chain recombines TRBV5-6 with TRBJ1-2; weak D call: TRBD1 (5 bases). The CDR3 consists of 12 residues. Germline assignment: CDR1 SGHDT and CDR2 YYEEEE. V lost 3 bases to trimming and J lost 4 bases, with 7 bases between them. The CDR3 sequence is CASSSGFYGYTF. The CDR3 nucleotides are TGTGCCAGCAGCTCAGGGTTCTATGGCTACACCTTC.

A few counts support this clone. The chain has TRBV4-2 and TRBJ2-1; TRBD2 matches at 12 bases. Germline assignment: CDR1 LGHNA and CDR2 YNFKEQ. The CDR3 sequence is 14 residues long. V lost 4 bases, J lost 10 bases, and 5 bases stayed unmatched. The CDR3 reads CASSPGLAGSEQFF. The CDR3 DNA reads TGTGCCAGCAGCCCTGGACTAGCGGGATCCGAGCAGTTCTTC.

The table lists this clone with a few counts. V gene TRBV4-1 combines with J gene TRBJ1-6; D may be TRBD1 (5 bases). Germline loops: CDR1 MGHRA, CDR2 YSYEKL. V lost 4 bases and J lost 12, with 13 bases in between. This CDR3 has 13 residues. The CDR3 spells CASSPDSFLPLHF. DNA of the CDR3: TGCGCCAGCAGCCCAGACAGTTTTTTACCCCTCCACTTT.

The rearrangement joins TRBV9 to TRBJ2-1; tentatively, D is TRBD2 (5 bases). Trimming stripped 4 bases from V and 2 bases from J, with 13 bases between. Germline V gene sequence: CDR1 SGDLS, CDR2 YYNGEE. The CDR3 covers 15 residues. The CDR3 coding sequence is TGTGCCAGCAGCTCGCCTCCCGGGACCTACAATGAGCAGTTCTTC. It translates to CASSSPPGTYNEQFF.

The rearrangement uses TRBV9 and TRBJ2-3; 12 bases are shared with TRBD2. J was trimmed by 2 bases and V by 4 bases; bases with no gene match: 11. The CDR3 extends over 18 amino acids. The germline CDR1 and CDR2 sequences are SGDLS and YYNGEE. The CDR3: CASSSPQTSGGITDTQYF. For the CDR3, the DNA is TGTGCCAGCAGCTCCCCTCAGACTAGCGGGGGAATCACAGATACGCAGTATTTT. Full variable domain (rest looked up from reference TRBV9 and TRBJ2-3): DSGVTQTPKHLITATGQRVTLRCSPRSGDLSVYWYQQSLDQGLQFLIQYYNGEERAKGNILERFSAQQFPDLHSELNLSSLELGDSALYFCASSSPQTSGGITDTQYFGPGTRLTVL.

The CDR3 loop is CASSSTGAGYSNQPQHF. In nucleotides, the CDR3 is TGTGCCAGCAGTTCGACAGGGGCCGGGTATAGCAATCAGCCCCAGCATTTT. The chain joins TRBV28 to TRBJ1-5, with TRBD1 matching over 8 bases. CDR1 is MDHEN, CDR2 SYDVKM, per germline. The CDR3 runs 17 residues. V dropped 4 bases and J dropped 0; count of bases not matched to a gene: 8.

This clone was observed once. The CDR3 loop is CASSPGPWEETQYF. The CDR3 DNA reads as TGTGCCAGCAGCCCTGGGCCTTGGGAAGAGACCCAGTACTTC. J is TRBJ2-5 and V is TRBV11-3; D is unclear. Germline-derived CDR1 and CDR2 are SGHNT and YENEEA. The CDR3 sequence is 14 residues long. The V gene lost 5 bases and the J gene lost 3 bases, with 13 bases spanning the gap.